Listed here are 9 T cell receptor beta chains from one sample, sequenced in a study of blood T cells in healthy people across ages. Primers used in a second PCR of roughly 6 to 12 cycles were a sample-barcoded 5' primer and a J-beta primer mix. TCRdb reprocessed the 5' RACE reads with MiXCR, giving one entry per CDR3 protein. This sample has almost 800,000 distinct CDR3 sequences; 58% occur once, and the top ten carry 20% to 25%. Sequenced sample: blood. These receptors all come from a man younger than 40 in good health.

This chain connects TRBV7-8 to TRBJ2-7, with TRBD1 matching 9 bases. V dropped 1 base and J dropped 4; count of bases not matched to a gene: 17. Germline V lookup: CDR1 SGHVS, CDR2 FQNEAQ. The CDR3 runs 19 residues. The CDR3 coding sequence is TGTGCCAGCAGCTTAGTTGGACAGGGGATAGGGAGTGAGTCGTACGAGCAGTACTTC. Its translation: CASSLVGQGIGSESYEQYF.

The chain couples TRBV10-3 to TRBJ1-2; 8 positions agree with TRBD1. The V segment lost 2 bases and the J segment 2 bases; nucleotides outside the gene matches: 4. From germline, CDR1 is ENHRY and CDR2 SYGVKD. CDR3 length: 15 residues. The CDR3 bases are TGTGCCATCAGTGAGGAGACAGGGGAAAACTATGGCTACACCTTC. The encoded protein is CAISEETGENYGYTF.

The J gene is TRBJ2-3, the V gene TRBV20-1; tentatively, D is TRBD2 (5 bases). V lost 2 bases to trimming and J lost 4 bases, with 16 bases between them. Germline CDR1 DFQATT, CDR2 SNEGSKA (reference sequence). The CDR3 sequence is 15 residues long. Here the CDR3 DNA reads TGCAGTGCTAGAAGGTTTGGAGGAGATGCAGATACGCAGTATTTT. The encoded protein is CSARRFGGDADTQYF.

This clonotype was detected ten times or more. The rearrangement links TRBV20-1 to TRBJ2-1, with D unclear. V lost 6 bases and J lost 7, with 13 bases in between. In germline, CDR1 is DFQATT, CDR2 SNEGSKA (reference sequence). The CDR3 consists of 12 residues. The CDR3 region has the DNA TGCAGTGCCCAAACCCCCGGTAATGAGCAGTTCTTC. Translating gives CSAQTPGNEQFF.

The V and J genes are TRBV27 and TRBJ2-5, with 9 bases aligning to TRBD1. The CDR3 is 13 residues long. The ends lost 5 bases at V and 7 bases at J; junction bases unmatched: 5. Germline V gives CDR1 MNHEY, CDR2 SMNVEV (reference sequence). The CDR3 protein is CASSVTGGGTQYF. DNA for the CDR3: TGTGCCAGCAGTGTTACAGGGGGCGGGACCCAGTACTTC.

The rearrangement uses TRBV5-1 and TRBJ2-1; D not resolved. The V end lost 2 bases, the J end lost 8 bases, and 20 bases lay between the germline ends. The CDR3 sequence is 16 residues long. In germline, CDR1 is SGHRS, CDR2 YFSETQ. The CDR3 spells CASSLLSPVIRDEQFF. CDR3 bases: TGCGCCAGCAGCTTACTGTCGCCCGTTATTCGCGATGAGCAGTTCTTC.

This clonotype appeared a few times. The genes are TRBV7-2 and TRBJ1-1, with D unclear. V shed 5 bases and J shed 1 base, with 14 bases lying between them. The CDR3 contains 15 residues. CDR1 is SGHTA and CDR2 is FQGNSA in the germline V gene. CDR3 sequence (DNA): TGTGCCAGCAGCCGTTGGACGTCCGAGAACACTGAAGCTTTCTTT. The encoded protein is CASSRWTSENTEAFF.

This chain joins TRBV29-1 and TRBJ2-5; D is ambiguous. The CDR3 contains 13 residues. Per the germline V gene, CDR1 is SQVTM and CDR2 is ANQGSEA. Between the trimmed V and J ends, which lost 0 bases and 4 bases, there was a span of 9 bases. CDR3 loop: CSVEEGNLETQYF. The CDR3 nucleotides are TGCAGCGTTGAAGAGGGGAATTTAGAGACCCAGTACTTC. The whole variable domain, remainder taken from reference TRBV29-1 and TRBJ2-5, is SAVISQKPSRDICQRGTSLTIQCQVDSQVTMMFWYRQQPGQSLTLIATANQGSEATYESGFVIDKFPISRPNLTFSTLTVSNMSPEDSSIYLCSVEEGNLETQYFGPGTRLLVL.

The CDR3: CASSHRVKFYGYTF. In DNA, the CDR3 is TGTGCCAGCAGCCACCGGGTCAAGTTCTATGGCTACACCTTC. The chain recombines TRBV4-2 with TRBJ1-2; D uncertain. The CDR3 is 14 residues long. Germline lookup yields CDR1 LGHNA and CDR2 YNFKEQ. V was pared by 3 bases and J by 4 bases, with 12 bases between.